The subject of this entry is one T cell receptor (beta chain). This clonotype showed up many times. This receptor's antigen is unknown. The record has no base qualities; no much larger clone is one base away. These data are taken from a study of CD8 T cells in ankylosing spondylitis listed by TCRdb under 2017. For the study in its entirety: The study profiled T cell receptor beta repertoires in healthy donors and ankylosing spondylitis patients to find disease-linked TCR variants. The full study cohort comprised some 27 ankylosing spondylitis patients and approximately 100 healthy donors. Peripheral blood was sampled, and synovial fluid was also collected from ankylosing spondylitis patients.

Summary of the overall study and its limitations: A CD8+ phenotype was shown by the disease-linked clones, which were found at relatively low frequencies in peripheral blood. Significant enrichment of the disease-linked clones was reported in matched synovial fluid samples from ankylosing spondylitis patients. Blood from ankylosing spondylitis patients appeared to be characterized by a TCR beta motif made up of under ten highly homologous amino acid variants. Some TCR beta motif variants had previously been reported in synovial fluid and blood of reactive arthritis patients, which suggested common disease-initiation mechanisms.

Including cysteine and phenylalanine, the CDR3 has 14 amino acids. The DNA shown is the 42-base CDR3, in frame from base 1. V ends up 5 bases short and J 0 bases short, with an unmatched junction base count of 2. Sequencing instrument: Illumina HiSeq 2500. Quantitative 5'-RACE with molecular barcodes was used to prepare TCR beta libraries. The original pipeline was this. A new computational method, built on a probabilistic model of VDJ rearrangement, was used to identify disease-linked TCR variants. TCRdb reworked the public reads: Q25 trimming with fastp, MiXCR clone assembly, productive beta chains retained. Under each unique CDR3 protein, matching rows form one entry showing the most common genes and DNA. V and J calls and clone size were set by TCRdb, not the authors. This sample gives roughly 250,000 distinct CDR3 sequences in total; about 9.1% of them show up just once. About 6.8% of the sample comes from the top ten.

This chain is built from TRBV12-3 or TRBV12-4 and TRBJ2-3; TRBD2 aligns with 7 central bases. The TCR originated in a male donor with ankylosing spondylitis or in good health (not recorded which). The sequenced sample consisted of blood, either unsorted or a sorted T cell fraction (not recorded which). The DNA sequence reads TGTGCCAGCAGTACTAGCGAGAGCACAGATACGCAGTATTTT. Its amino acids are CASSTSESTDTQYF.